This TCR beta chain was sequenced during a study of CXCR3-negative and CXCR3-positive naive CD8 T cells. Study summary: The TRB read total, about 130 million, broke down to about 1.5 +/- 0.3 million reads per library.

CDR3 length: 14 amino acids. Germline V gene data show CDR1 as SGHTA and CDR2 as FQGNSA. This clonotype is called medium-sized (0.01 to 0.1%) based on its frequency. UMI-tagged TRB cDNA libraries were built via 5' RACE. From the 5' RACE reads, TCRdb lists one entry per CDR3 protein and no DNA. The repertoire table contains approximately 6,500 distinct CDR3 sequences. The sequenced sample was naive CXCR3- CD8+ T cells from blood. Subset: CD45RO-CCR7+CD27+CD95- naive CD8+ T cells lacking CXCR3 (TNR3-). This sequence was found in a human donor in good health. Some clones in this sample may be carry-over from other donors' samples. This chain links TRBV7-2 with TRBJ2-2; there is no DNA to check the TCRdb D call of TRBD2. The CDR3 sequence is CASSIPSLPGELFF. Based on the CDR3 plus reference TRBV7-2 and TRBJ2-2, the full variable domain is GAGVSQSPSNKVTEKGKDVELRCDPISGHTALYWYRQSLGQGLEFLIYFQGNSAPDKSGLPSDRFSAERTGGSVSTLTIQRTQQEDSAVYLCASSIPSLPGELFFGEGSRLTVL.